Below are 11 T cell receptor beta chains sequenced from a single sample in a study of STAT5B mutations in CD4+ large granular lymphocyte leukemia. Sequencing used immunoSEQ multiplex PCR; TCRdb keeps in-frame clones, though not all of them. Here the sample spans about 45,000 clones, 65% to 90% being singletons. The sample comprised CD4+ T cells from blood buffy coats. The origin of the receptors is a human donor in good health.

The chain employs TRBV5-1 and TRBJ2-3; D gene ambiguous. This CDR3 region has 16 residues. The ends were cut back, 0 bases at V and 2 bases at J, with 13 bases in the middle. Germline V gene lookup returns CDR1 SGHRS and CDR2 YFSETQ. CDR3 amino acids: CASSLGPPAYTDTQYF. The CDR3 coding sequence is TGCGCCAGCAGCTTGGGTCCACCAGCCTACACAGATACGCAGTATTTT.

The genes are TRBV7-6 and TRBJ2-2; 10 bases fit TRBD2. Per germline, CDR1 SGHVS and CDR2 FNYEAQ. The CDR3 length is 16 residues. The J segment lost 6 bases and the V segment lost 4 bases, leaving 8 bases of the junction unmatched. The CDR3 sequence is CASSSSGLASAGELFF. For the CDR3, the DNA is TGTGCCAGCAGCTCCTCGGGACTAGCGTCCGCCGGGGAGCTGTTTTTT.

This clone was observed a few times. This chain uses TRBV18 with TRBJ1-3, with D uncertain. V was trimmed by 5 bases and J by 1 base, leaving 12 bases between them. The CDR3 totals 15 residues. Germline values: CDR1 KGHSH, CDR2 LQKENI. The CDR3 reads CASSTRNRSGNTIYF. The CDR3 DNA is TGTGCCAGCTCAACCAGAAACAGATCTGGAAACACCATATATTTT.

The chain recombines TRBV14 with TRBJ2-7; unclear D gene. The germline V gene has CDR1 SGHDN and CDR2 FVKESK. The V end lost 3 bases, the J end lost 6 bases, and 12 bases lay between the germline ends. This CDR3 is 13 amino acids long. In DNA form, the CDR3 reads TGTGCCAGCAGCCAGAGTGCCCTCCGCGAGCAGTACTTC. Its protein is CASSQSALREQYF.

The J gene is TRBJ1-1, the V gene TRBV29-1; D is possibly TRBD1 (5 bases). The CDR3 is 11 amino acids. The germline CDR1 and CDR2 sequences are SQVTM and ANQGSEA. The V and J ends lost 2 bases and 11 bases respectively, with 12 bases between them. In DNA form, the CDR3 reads TGCAGCGTTGAAAAGGGGTTGTGGGCTTTCTTT. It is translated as CSVEKGLWAFF.

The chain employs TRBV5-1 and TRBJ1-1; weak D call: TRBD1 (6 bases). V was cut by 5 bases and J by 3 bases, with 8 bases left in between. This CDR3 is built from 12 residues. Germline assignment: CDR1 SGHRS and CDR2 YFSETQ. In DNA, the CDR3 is TGCGCCAGCAGACAGGGAGACACTGAAGCTTTCTTT. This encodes CASRQGDTEAFF.

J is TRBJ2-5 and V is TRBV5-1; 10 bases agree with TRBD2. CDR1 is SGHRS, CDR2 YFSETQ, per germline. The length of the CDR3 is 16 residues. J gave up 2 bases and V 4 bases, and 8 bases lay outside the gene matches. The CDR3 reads CASSRAGLAAQETQYF. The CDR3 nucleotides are TGCGCCAGCAGCCGCGCAGGACTAGCGGCTCAAGAGACCCAGTACTTC.

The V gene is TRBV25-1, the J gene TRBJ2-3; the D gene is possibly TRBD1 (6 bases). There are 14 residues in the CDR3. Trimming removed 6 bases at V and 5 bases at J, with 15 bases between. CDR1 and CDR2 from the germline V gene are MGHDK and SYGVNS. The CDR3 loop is CASRESGTKDTQYF. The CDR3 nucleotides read TGTGCCAGCAGGGAGTCAGGGACAAAAGATACGCAGTATTTT.

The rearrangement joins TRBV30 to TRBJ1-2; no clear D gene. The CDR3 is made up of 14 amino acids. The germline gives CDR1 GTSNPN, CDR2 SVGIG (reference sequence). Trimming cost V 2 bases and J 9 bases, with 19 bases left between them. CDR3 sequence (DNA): TGTGCCTGGAGTCCTACCCTGTCGGGTGCCCGCTACACCTTC. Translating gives CAWSPTLSGARYTF.

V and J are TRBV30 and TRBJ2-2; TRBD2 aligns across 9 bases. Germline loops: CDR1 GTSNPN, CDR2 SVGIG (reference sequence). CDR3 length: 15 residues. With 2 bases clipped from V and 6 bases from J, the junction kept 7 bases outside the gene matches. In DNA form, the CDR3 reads TGTGCCTGGAGTATGGTAGCGGGAGCGGCCGGGGAGCTGTTTTTT. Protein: CAWSMVAGAAGELFF.

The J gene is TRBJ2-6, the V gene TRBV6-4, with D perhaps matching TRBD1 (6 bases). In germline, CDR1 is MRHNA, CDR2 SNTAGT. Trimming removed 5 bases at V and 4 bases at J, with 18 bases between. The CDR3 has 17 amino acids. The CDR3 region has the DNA TGTGCCAGCAGTAGGTCGGCAGGGGTGGACGGGGCCAACGTCCTGACTTTC. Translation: CASSRSAGVDGANVLTF.